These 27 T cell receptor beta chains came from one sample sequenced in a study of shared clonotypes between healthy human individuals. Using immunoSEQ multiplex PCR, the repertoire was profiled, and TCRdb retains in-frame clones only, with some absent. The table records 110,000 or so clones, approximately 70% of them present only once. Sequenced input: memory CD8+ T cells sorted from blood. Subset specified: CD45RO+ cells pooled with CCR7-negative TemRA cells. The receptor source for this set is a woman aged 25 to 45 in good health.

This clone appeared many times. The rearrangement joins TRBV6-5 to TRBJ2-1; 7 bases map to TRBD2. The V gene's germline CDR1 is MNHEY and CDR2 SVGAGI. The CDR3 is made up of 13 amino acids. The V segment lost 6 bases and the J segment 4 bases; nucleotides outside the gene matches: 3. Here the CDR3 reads CASSLAEYNEQFF. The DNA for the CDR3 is TGTGCCAGCAGCCTAGCGGAGTACAATGAGCAGTTCTTC.

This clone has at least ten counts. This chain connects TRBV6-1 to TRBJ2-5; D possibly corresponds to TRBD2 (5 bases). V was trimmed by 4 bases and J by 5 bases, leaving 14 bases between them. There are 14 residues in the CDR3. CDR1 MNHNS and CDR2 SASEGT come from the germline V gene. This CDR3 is CASSAPGYGETQYF. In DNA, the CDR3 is TGTGCCAGCAGTGCCCCGGGGTACGGGGAGACCCAGTACTTC.

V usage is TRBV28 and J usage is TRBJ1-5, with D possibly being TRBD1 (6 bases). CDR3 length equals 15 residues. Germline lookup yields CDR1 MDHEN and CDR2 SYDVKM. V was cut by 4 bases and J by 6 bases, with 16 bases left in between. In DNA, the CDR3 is TGTGCCAGCAGTTCCATGGGGGGGCCCAGTCAGCCCCAGCATTTT. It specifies CASSSMGGPSQPQHF. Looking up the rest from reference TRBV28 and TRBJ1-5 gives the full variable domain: DVKVTQSSRYLVKRTGEKVFLECVQDMDHENMFWYRQDPGLGLRLIYFSYDVKMKEKGDIPEGYSVSREKKERFSLILESASTNQTSMYLCASSSMGGPSQPQHFGDGTRLSIL.

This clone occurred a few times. CDR3 DNA: TGCAGCGTTGTTTCGATCTGGAGCTCCTACGAGCAGTACTTC. Residues: CSVVSIWSSYEQYF. The V and J genes are TRBV29-1 and TRBJ2-7; D gene uncertain. Trimming pared 4 bases from V and 0 bases from J, leaving 13 bases between. This CDR3 is 14 amino acids long. The germline CDR1 and CDR2 sequences are SQVTM and ANQGSEA.

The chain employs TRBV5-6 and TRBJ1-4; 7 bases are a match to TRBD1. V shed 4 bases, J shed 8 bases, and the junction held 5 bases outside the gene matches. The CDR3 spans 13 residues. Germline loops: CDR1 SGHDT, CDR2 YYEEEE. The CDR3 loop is CASSDRVEEKLFF. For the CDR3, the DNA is TGTGCCAGCAGCGACAGGGTTGAAGAAAAACTGTTTTTT.

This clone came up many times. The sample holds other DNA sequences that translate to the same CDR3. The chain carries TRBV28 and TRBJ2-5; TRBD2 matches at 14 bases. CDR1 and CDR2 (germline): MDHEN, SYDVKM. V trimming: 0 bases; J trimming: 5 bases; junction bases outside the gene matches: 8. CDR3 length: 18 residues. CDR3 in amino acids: CASSLWTSGRAGEETQYF. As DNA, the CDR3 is TGTGCCAGCAGTTTATGGACTAGCGGGAGGGCCGGTGAGGAGACCCAGTACTTC.

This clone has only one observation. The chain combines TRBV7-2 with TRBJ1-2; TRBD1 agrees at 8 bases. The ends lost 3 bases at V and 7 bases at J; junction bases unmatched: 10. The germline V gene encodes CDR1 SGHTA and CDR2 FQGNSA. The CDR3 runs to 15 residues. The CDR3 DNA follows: TGTGCCAGCAGCTTGAGCCTGACAGGGGCCAGTGGCTACACCTTC. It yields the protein CASSLSLTGASGYTF. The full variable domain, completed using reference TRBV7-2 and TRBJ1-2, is GAGVSQSPSNKVTEKGKDVELRCDPISGHTALYWYRQSLGQGLEFLIYFQGNSAPDKSGLPSDRFSAERTGGSVSTLTIQRTQQEDSAVYLCASSLSLTGASGYTFGSGTRLTVV.

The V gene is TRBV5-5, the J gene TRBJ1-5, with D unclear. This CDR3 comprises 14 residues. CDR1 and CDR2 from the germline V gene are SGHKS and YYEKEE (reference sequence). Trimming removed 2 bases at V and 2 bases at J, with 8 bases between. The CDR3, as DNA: TGTGCCAGCAGCTTAGCCGGGGGCAATCAGCCCCAGCATTTT. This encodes CASSLAGGNQPQHF.

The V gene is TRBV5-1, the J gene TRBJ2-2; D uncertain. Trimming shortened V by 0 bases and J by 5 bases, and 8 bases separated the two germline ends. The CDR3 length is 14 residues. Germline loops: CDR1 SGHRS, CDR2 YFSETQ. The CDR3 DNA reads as TGCGCCAGCAGCTTGGTTCGAGGAACCGGGGAGCTGTTTTTT. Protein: CASSLVRGTGELFF.

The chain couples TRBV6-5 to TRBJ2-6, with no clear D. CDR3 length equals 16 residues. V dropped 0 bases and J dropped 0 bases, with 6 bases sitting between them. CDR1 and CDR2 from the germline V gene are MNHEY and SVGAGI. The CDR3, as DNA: TGTGCCAGCAGTTACTCTGCCCGCTCTGGGGCCAACGTCCTGACTTTC. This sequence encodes CASSYSARSGANVLTF.

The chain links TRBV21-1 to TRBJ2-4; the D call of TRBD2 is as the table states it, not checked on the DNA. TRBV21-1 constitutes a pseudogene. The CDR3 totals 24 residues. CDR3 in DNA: TGTGCCAGCAGCAACCTAGAAAGGGGACTAGCGGGATGGGGGGAGGCCCTAGCCAAAAACATTCAGTACTTC. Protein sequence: CASSNLERGLAGWGEALAKNIQYF.

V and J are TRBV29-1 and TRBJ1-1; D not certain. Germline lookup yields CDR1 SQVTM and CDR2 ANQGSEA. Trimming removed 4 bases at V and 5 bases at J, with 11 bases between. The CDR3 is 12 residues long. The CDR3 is CSVGILGTEAFF. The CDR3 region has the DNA TGCAGCGTTGGTATTCTCGGAACTGAAGCTTTCTTT.

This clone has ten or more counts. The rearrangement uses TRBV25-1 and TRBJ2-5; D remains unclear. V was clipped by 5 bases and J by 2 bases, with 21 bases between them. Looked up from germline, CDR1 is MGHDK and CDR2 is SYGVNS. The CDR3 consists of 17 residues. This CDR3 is CASSRLAEGAIQETQYF. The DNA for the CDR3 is TGTGCCAGCAGTCGACTCGCCGAAGGTGCGATACAAGAGACCCAGTACTTC. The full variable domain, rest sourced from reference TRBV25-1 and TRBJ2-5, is EADIYQTPRYLVIGTGKKITLECSQTMGHDKMYWYQQDPGMELHLIHYSYGVNSTEKGDLSSESTVSRIRTEHFPLTLESARPSHTSQYLCASSRLAEGAIQETQYFGPGTRLLVL.

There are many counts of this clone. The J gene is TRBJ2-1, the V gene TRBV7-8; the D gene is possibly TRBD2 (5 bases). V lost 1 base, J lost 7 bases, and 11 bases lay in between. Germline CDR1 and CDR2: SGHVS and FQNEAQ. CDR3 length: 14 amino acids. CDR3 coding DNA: TGTGCCAGCAGCTTAGGAGGACTCTTTAATGAGCAGTTCTTC. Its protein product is CASSLGGLFNEQFF.

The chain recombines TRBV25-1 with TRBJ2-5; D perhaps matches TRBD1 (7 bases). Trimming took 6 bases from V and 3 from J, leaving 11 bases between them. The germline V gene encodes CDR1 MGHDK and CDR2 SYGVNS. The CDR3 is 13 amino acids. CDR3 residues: CASRARGEETQYF. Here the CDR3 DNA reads TGTGCCAGCAGGGCCAGGGGGGAAGAGACCCAGTACTTC.

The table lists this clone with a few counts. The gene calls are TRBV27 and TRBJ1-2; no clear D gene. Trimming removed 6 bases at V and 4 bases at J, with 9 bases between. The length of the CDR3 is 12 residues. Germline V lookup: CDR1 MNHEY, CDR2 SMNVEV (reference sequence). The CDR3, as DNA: TGTGCCAGCAGAGCGGGTGGCTATGGCTACACCTTC. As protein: CASRAGGYGYTF.

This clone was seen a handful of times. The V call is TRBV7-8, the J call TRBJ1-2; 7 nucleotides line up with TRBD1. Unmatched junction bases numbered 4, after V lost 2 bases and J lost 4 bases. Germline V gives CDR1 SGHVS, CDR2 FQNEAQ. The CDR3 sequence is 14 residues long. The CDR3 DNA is TGTGCCAGCAGCTTACAAGGGACAGTCTATGGCTACACCTTC. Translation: CASSLQGTVYGYTF.

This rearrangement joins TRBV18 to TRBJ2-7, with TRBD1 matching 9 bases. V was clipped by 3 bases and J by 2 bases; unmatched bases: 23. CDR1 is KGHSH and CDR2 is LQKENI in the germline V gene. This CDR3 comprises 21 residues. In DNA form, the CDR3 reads TGTGCCAGCTCACCCTCGACAGGGGGACTACCCTTTCCGCAACTTCCCTACGAGCAGTACTTC. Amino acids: CASSPSTGGLPFPQLPYEQYF. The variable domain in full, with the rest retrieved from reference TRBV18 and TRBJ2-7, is NAGVMQNPRHLVRRRGQEARLRCSPMKGHSHVYWYRQLPEEGLKFMVYLQKENIIDESGMPKERFSAEFPKEGPSILRIQQVVRGDSAAYFCASSPSTGGLPFPQLPYEQYFGPGTRLTVT.

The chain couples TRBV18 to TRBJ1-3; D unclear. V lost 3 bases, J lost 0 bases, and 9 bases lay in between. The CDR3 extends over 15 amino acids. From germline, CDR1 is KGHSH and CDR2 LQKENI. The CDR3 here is CASSPATASGNTIYF. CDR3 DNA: TGTGCCAGCTCACCGGCTACCGCCTCTGGAAACACCATATATTTT.

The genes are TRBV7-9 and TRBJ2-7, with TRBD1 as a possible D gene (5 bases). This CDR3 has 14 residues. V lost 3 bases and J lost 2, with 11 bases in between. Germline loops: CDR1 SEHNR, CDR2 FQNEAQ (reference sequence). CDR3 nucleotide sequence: TGTGCCAGCAGCTTCGACGACAGCACCTACGAGCAGTACTTC. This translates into CASSFDDSTYEQYF.

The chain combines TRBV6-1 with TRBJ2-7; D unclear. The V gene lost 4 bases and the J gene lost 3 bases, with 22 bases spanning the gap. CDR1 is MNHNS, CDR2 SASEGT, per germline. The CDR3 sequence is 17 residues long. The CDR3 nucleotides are TGTGCCAGCAGTGCAAAAGATTATCAAGGTTCACTCTACGAGCAGTACTTC. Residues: CASSAKDYQGSLYEQYF.

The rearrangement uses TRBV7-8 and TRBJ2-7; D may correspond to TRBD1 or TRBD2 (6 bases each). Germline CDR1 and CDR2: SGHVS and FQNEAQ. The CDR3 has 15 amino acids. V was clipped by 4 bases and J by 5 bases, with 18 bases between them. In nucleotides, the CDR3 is TGTGCCAGCAGCTCCGAGGGGGGACGCTATGACGAGCAGTACTTC. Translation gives CASSSEGGRYDEQYF.

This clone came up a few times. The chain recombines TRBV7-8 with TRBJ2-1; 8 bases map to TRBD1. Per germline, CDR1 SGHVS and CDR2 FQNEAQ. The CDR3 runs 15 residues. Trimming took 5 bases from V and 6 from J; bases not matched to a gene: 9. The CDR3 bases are TGTGCCAGCAGCAGGCGACAGGGGCCGTCCAATGAGCAGTTCTTC. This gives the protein CASSRRQGPSNEQFF.

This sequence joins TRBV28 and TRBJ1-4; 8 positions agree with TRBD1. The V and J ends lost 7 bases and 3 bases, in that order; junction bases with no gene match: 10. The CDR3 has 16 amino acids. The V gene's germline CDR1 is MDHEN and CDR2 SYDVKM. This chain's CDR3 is CASNDRQGAANEKLFF. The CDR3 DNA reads TGTGCCAGCAACGACCGGCAGGGGGCTGCTAATGAAAAACTGTTTTTT.

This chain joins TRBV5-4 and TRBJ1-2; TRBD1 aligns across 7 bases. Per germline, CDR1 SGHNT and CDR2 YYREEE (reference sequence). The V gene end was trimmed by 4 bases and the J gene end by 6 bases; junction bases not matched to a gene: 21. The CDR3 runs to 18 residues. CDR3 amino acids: CASSQELPEPRDRNGYTF. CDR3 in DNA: TGTGCCAGCAGCCAAGAATTGCCTGAGCCCCGGGACAGAAATGGCTACACCTTC.

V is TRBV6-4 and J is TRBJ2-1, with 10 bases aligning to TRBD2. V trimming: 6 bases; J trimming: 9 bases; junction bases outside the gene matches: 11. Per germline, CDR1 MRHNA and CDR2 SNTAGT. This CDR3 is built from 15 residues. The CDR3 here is CASSAGTSDLSEQFF. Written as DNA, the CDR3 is TGTGCCAGCAGCGCCGGGACTAGCGATTTAAGTGAGCAGTTCTTC.

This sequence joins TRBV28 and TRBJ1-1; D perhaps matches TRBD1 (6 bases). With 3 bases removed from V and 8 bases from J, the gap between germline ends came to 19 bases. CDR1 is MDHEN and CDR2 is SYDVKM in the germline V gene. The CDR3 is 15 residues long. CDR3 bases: TGTGCCAGCAGTTTCTTGCCGGGACAAATACCCGAAGCTTTCTTT. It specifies CASSFLPGQIPEAFF.